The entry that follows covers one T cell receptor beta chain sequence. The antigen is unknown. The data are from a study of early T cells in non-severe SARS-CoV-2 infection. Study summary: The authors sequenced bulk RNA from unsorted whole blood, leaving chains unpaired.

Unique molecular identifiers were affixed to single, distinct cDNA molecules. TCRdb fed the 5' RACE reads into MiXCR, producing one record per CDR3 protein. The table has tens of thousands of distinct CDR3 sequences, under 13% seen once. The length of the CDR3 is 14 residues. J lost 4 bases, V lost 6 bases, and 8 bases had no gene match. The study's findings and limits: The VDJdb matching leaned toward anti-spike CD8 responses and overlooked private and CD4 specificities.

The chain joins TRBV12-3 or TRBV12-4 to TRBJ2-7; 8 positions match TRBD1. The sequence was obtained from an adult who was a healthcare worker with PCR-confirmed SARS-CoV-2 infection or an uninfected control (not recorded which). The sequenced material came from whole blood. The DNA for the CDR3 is TGTGCCAGCAGCCGCGGACAGGGAGCGTACGAGCAGTACTTC. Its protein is CASSRGQGAYEQYF.